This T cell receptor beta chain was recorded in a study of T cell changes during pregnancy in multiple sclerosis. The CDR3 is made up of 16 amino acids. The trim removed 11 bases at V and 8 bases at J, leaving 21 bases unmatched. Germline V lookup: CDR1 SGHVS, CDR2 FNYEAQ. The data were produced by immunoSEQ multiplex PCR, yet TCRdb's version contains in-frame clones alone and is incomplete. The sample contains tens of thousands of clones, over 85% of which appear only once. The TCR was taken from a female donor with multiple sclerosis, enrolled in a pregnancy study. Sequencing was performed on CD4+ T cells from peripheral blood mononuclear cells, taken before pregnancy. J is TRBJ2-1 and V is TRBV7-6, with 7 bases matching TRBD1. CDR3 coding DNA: TGTGCCTCTCCAGCCGGAGACTTTTGTGGGACAGATGAGCAGTTCTTC. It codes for CASPAGDFCGTDEQFF.